A single sample gave rise to the 12 T cell receptor beta chains below, sequenced in a study of vaccination and CD4 T cells after COVID-19 (dated by TCRdb to about 2022). Libraries were made using PCR. Data came from an Illumina iSeq 100. DNA from cultured CD4+ T cells underwent TCR sequencing with the Oncomine TCR Beta short-read assay at the Johns Hopkins FTIC core. TCRdb's own reprocessing of the public reads used fastp at Q25 and MiXCR and kept productive beta chains. When rows share a CDR3 protein, they turn into one entry using the most common DNA and genes. This sample lists fewer than 15,000 distinct CDR3 sequences; under 65% were detected once. The ten largest clones add up to roughly 12% of the sample. For these receptors, no antigen is known. The treatment or condition label, read with the paper, signifies: approximately 9-day PBMC culture with coronavirus spike peptide pools or control peptides (ViraFEST assay).

The source material was CD4+ T cells from blood, cultured in vitro. Receptors originate from a human donor who had recovered from COVID-19.

The chain has TRBV7-2 and TRBJ2-5; no reliable D call. This CDR3 region has 14 residues. V was trimmed by 4 bases and J by 4 bases, leaving 13 bases between them. Germline loops: CDR1 SGHTA, CDR2 FQGNSA. The DNA for the CDR3 is TGTGCCAGCAGCTCTTTTCGGACGCGAGAGACCCAGTACTTC. Translated: CASSSFRTRETQYF.

The gene calls are TRBV19 and TRBJ1-4; D might be TRBD1 (6 bases). There are 15 residues in the CDR3. V was shortened by 2 bases and J by 8 bases, with 15 bases between the two germline ends. Germline assignment: CDR1 LNHDA and CDR2 SQIVND (reference sequence). DNA of the CDR3: TGTGCCAGTAGTATATCCCCGACAGGAAGAGAAAAACTGTTTTTT. Amino acid sequence: CASSISPTGREKLFF.

This clonotype was observed a handful of times. This chain links TRBV20-1 with TRBJ2-1, with D tentatively TRBD2 (6 bases). The germline V gene has CDR1 DFQATT and CDR2 SNEGSKA (reference sequence). The CDR3 runs to 11 residues. Trimming pared 5 bases from V and 9 bases from J, leaving 11 bases between. The CDR3 region has the DNA TGCAGTGCTCCCAGACTAGTTGAGCAGTTCTTC. Translation gives CSAPRLVEQFF.

For the CDR3, the DNA is TGTGCCAGCAGTGGGACAGGGGGTAATCAGCCCCAGCATTTT. This encodes CASSGTGGNQPQHF. The gene calls are TRBV12-3 or TRBV12-4 and TRBJ1-5; TRBD1 agrees at 11 bases. The V and J ends lost 5 bases and 4 bases, in that order; junction bases with no gene match: 1. The length of the CDR3 is 14 residues.

This clonotype has only a few counts. This sequence joins TRBV20-1 and TRBJ2-2; D gene ambiguous. Germline values: CDR1 DFQATT, CDR2 SNEGSKA (reference sequence). CDR3 size: 14 residues. Trimming stripped 4 bases from V and 6 bases from J, with 15 bases between. DNA for the CDR3: TGCAGTGCTACCCCTTCGGCGATAGCCGGGGAGCTGTTTTTT. This codes for CSATPSAIAGELFF.

The rearrangement links TRBV20-1 to TRBJ2-5; 11 bases line up with TRBD2. V dropped 6 bases and J dropped 4; count of bases not matched to a gene: 10. Germline V lookup: CDR1 DFQATT, CDR2 SNEGSKA (reference sequence). The CDR3 runs 15 residues. This CDR3 reads CSAPPLAGDAETQYF. The CDR3 DNA follows: TGCAGTGCGCCTCCACTAGCGGGAGACGCAGAGACCCAGTACTTC.

The sample holds a few counts of this clonotype. This chain uses TRBV20-1 with TRBJ2-3, with D tentatively TRBD2 (5 bases). Trimming removed 3 bases at V and 4 bases at J, with 8 bases between. Germline V gene data show CDR1 as DFQATT and CDR2 as SNEGSKA (reference sequence). The CDR3 is 12 amino acids. The CDR3 DNA sequence: TGCAGTGCTAGCCTAGCCTCAGATACGCAGTATTTT. Residues: CSASLASDTQYF.

This sequence joins TRBV20-1 and TRBJ2-7, with 10 bases aligning to TRBD2. CDR1 is DFQATT, CDR2 SNEGSKA, per germline (reference sequence). With 1 base clipped from V and 9 bases from J, the junction kept 9 bases outside the gene matches. The CDR3 runs 14 residues. The CDR3: CSARVGSSGSVQYF. The CDR3 region has the DNA TGCAGTGCTAGAGTAGGTTCTAGCGGGAGCGTGCAGTACTTC.

The chain links TRBV18 to TRBJ2-1; 9 nucleotides match TRBD2. The junction had 10 bases not matched to a gene; V was cut back by 6 bases and J by 7 bases. Per the germline V gene, CDR1 is KGHSH and CDR2 is LQKENI. This CDR3 has 15 residues. The DNA for the CDR3 is TGTGCCAGCTCCCCGTTTAGGCTAGCGGGAAATGAGCAGTTCTTC. Its protein product is CASSPFRLAGNEQFF.

The rearrangement uses TRBV20-1 and TRBJ1-2, with TRBD1 matching over 9 bases. The CDR3 spans 14 residues. The trim removed 3 bases at V and 4 bases at J, leaving 6 bases unmatched. Germline V CDR1 and CDR2: DFQATT, SNEGSKA (reference sequence). The CDR3 loop reads CSARRGTGRYGYTF. In DNA, the CDR3 is TGCAGTGCTAGGCGTGGGACAGGGCGCTATGGCTACACCTTC.

The rearrangement uses TRBV29-1 and TRBJ2-2; TRBD1 aligns across 12 bases. The CDR3 spans 17 residues. CDR1 SQVTM and CDR2 ANQGSEA come from the germline V gene. V was pared by 7 bases and J by 5 bases, with 14 bases of the junction left unmatched. CDR3 sequence reads: CSDSPAAGQGATGELFF. The DNA for the CDR3 is TGCAGCGACTCTCCCGCGGCGGGACAGGGGGCTACCGGGGAGCTGTTTTTT.

The chain couples TRBV6-1 to TRBJ1-2, with D possibly matching TRBD1 (5 bases). The CDR3 contains 16 residues. Germline V gene data show CDR1 as MNHNS and CDR2 as SASEGT. Trimming took off 6 bases at V and 4 bases at J, with 21 bases between the two ends. In DNA form, the CDR3 reads TGTGCCAGCAGCCGATATGGGCTAGGGGAGACCTATGGCTACACCTTC. Amino acids: CASSRYGLGETYGYTF.